This TCR beta chain was sequenced in a study of T cell changes during pregnancy in multiple sclerosis. Some clones are missing from TCRdb's copy, which holds only in-frame ones; the method was immunoSEQ multiplex PCR. The table records some 47,000 clones, 70% to 90% of them present only once. The receptor's source is a female donor with multiple sclerosis, enrolled in a pregnancy study. The sequenced sample was peripheral blood, obtained in the first trimester of pregnancy.

The CDR3 reads CASSGYGQGAYNEQFF. DNA for the CDR3: TGCGCCAGCAGTGGGTATGGACAGGGGGCCTACAATGAGCAGTTCTTC. The chain carries TRBV4-1 and TRBJ2-1, with 10 bases identical to TRBD1. This CDR3 has 16 amino acids. Germline V gene sequence: CDR1 MGHRA, CDR2 YSYEKL. J lost 2 bases, V lost 6 bases, and 7 bases had no gene match.